The 19 T cell receptor beta chains in this list originate from one sample, sequenced in a study of cytomegalovirus exposure and HLA in healthy donors. PCR primers comprised 60 Vbeta and 13 Jbeta primers. Assay used: immunoSEQ multiplex PCR; TCRdb lists only in-frame clones, some missing. The repertoire holds under 150,000 clones, with around two thirds as singletons. Sequencing was performed on PBMCs. The receptors originated from a woman aged 40-49 years in good health and CMV-seropositive.

J is TRBJ1-2 and V is TRBV2; TRBD1 aligns across 9 bases. The V gene's germline CDR1 is SNHLY and CDR2 FYNNEI. J lost 8 bases, V lost 6 bases, and 7 bases had no gene match. CDR3 length: 13 residues. The CDR3 sequence is CASRGQGFAGYTF. CDR3 nucleotide sequence: TGTGCCAGCAGGGGACAGGGTTTTGCAGGCTACACCTTC.

The V call is TRBV7-7, the J call TRBJ2-3; no clear D gene. The CDR3 runs 16 residues. Trimming removed 1 base from V and 0 bases from J, with 11 bases in between. CDR1 is SSHAT, CDR2 FNYEAQ, per germline (reference sequence). Here the CDR3 DNA reads TGTGCCAGCAGCTTAGGAAGAGGTGGTAGCACAGATACGCAGTATTTT. The encoded protein is CASSLGRGGSTDTQYF.

This clone came up a few times. The chain employs TRBV19 and TRBJ1-2, with D perhaps TRBD1 (6 bases). Trimming shortened V by 6 bases and J by 0 bases, and 17 bases separated the two germline ends. Germline lookup yields CDR1 LNHDA and CDR2 SQIVND (reference sequence). The CDR3 has 16 residues. The CDR3 DNA follows: TGTGCCAGTAGCTATACCCGGGACACTCCTAACTATGGCTACACCTTC. This codes for CASSYTRDTPNYGYTF.

The chain carries TRBV11-1 and TRBJ2-3; D is unresolved. Germline V gives CDR1 SGHAT, CDR2 FQDESV (reference sequence). This CDR3 contains 12 residues. Trimming took 5 bases from V and 0 from J, leaving 3 bases between them. CDR3 in amino acids: CASSPSTDTQYF. The CDR3, as DNA: TGTGCCAGCAGCCCTAGCACAGATACGCAGTATTTT.

In DNA form, the CDR3 reads TGTGCCAGCAGCTTACTGGGCAGCTCTGGGGCCAACGTCCTGACTTTC. The encoded protein is CASSLLGSSGANVLTF. J is TRBJ2-6 and V is TRBV7-9; D unclear. Germline V gene lookup returns CDR1 SEHNR and CDR2 FQNEAQ (reference sequence). Trimming took 2 bases from V and 0 from J, leaving 8 bases between them. The CDR3 has 16 residues.

The chain has TRBV2 and TRBJ1-1, with D unresolved. V lost 7 bases and J 2 bases, leaving 11 bases between the germline ends. Germline loops: CDR1 SNHLY, CDR2 FYNNEI. The CDR3 runs to 13 residues. The CDR3 nucleotides are TGTGCCAGCACGACGACACGCAACACTGAAGCTTTCTTT. Residues: CASTTTRNTEAFF.

This chain joins TRBV11-3 and TRBJ2-7; possibly TRBD1 for D (5 bases). Germline CDR1 and CDR2: SGHNT and YENEEA. The V end lost 5 bases, the J end lost 1 base, and 9 bases lay between the germline ends. This CDR3 is built from 13 residues. The CDR3 sequence: CASSETGSYEQYF. The CDR3 DNA reads as TGTGCCAGCAGCGAAACAGGATCCTACGAGCAGTACTTC.

This chain uses TRBV19 with TRBJ1-2; 12 bases map to TRBD1. The CDR3 is 15 amino acids. With 5 bases clipped from V and 4 bases from J, the junction kept 5 bases outside the gene matches. Germline V gene sequence: CDR1 LNHDA, CDR2 SQIVND (reference sequence). The CDR3 region has the DNA TGTGCCAGTAGTTTTGGGACAGGGGGCTTCTATGGCTACACCTTC. This encodes CASSFGTGGFYGYTF.

This clone was counted a few times. The V and J genes are TRBV27 and TRBJ2-7; possibly TRBD2 for D (6 bases). Trimming shortened V by 1 base and J by 3 bases, and 10 bases separated the two germline ends. Germline CDR1 MNHEY, CDR2 SMNVEV (reference sequence). The CDR3 length is 14 residues. DNA for the CDR3: TGTGCCAGCAGTTTATGGGGGGAAATCTACGAGCAGTACTTC. Its protein product is CASSLWGEIYEQYF.

This chain links TRBV6-5 with TRBJ1-1, with D unresolved. The CDR3 is 14 residues long. The germline V gene encodes CDR1 MNHEY and CDR2 SVGAGI. V was shortened by 2 bases and J by 2 bases, with 9 bases between the two germline ends. CDR3 nucleotide sequence: TGTGCCAGCAGTTACCTAGGCAGAAACACTGAAGCTTTCTTT. Translated, it gives CASSYLGRNTEAFF.

The V call is TRBV11-2, the J call TRBJ1-3, with 7 nucleotides matching TRBD1. The CDR3 is 18 residues long. The germline gives CDR1 SGHAT, CDR2 FQNNGV. V was clipped by 1 base and J by 0 bases; unmatched bases: 9. CDR3 coding DNA: TGTGCCAGCAGCTTAGGCCCGGACAGGCCGATCTCTGGAAACACCATATATTTT. Translating it yields CASSLGPDRPISGNTIYF. The whole variable domain, remainder taken from reference TRBV11-2 and TRBJ1-3, is EAGVAQSPRYKIIEKRQSVAFWCNPISGHATLYWYQQILGQGPKLLIQFQNNGVVDDSQLPKDRFSAERLKGVDSTLKIQPAKLEDSAVYLCASSLGPDRPISGNTIYFGEGSWLTVV.

The genes are TRBV4-3 and TRBJ1-2, with D possibly matching TRBD1 (6 bases). CDR3 size: 18 residues. The ends were cut back, 0 bases at V and 3 bases at J, with 20 bases in the middle. CDR1 LGHNA and CDR2 YSLEER come from the germline V gene. CDR3 protein: CASSQDFARDNFDYGYTF. The CDR3 DNA follows: TGCGCCAGCAGCCAAGATTTCGCCCGGGACAACTTCGACTATGGCTACACCTTC.

This clone was picked up a small number of times. The gene calls are TRBV7-9 and TRBJ1-1; TRBD1 aligns across 9 bases. This CDR3 has 16 amino acids. Germline loops: CDR1 SEHNR, CDR2 FQNEAQ (reference sequence). Unmatched junction bases numbered 14, after V lost 4 bases and J lost 8 bases. The DNA of the CDR3 is TGTGCCAGCAGCTGGGGAACAGGGGGCGGGCGGGCGGAAGCTTTCTTT. Amino acids: CASSWGTGGGRAEAFF.

The gene calls are TRBV4-1 and TRBJ2-3, with TRBD2 identical over 10 bases. Per the germline V gene, CDR1 is MGHRA and CDR2 is YSYEKL. The CDR3 is 18 amino acids. J lost 2 bases, V lost 1 base, and 9 bases had no gene match. CDR3 in amino acids: CASSQVLGLAASTDTQYF. CDR3 coding DNA: TGCGCCAGCAGCCAAGTTTTAGGACTAGCGGCATCCACAGATACGCAGTATTTT.

This clone was seen only once. The genes are TRBV6-5 and TRBJ2-7, with 7 nucleotides matching TRBD2. CDR1 MNHEY and CDR2 SVGAGI come from the germline V gene. This CDR3 has 16 amino acids. The V segment lost 3 bases and the J segment 5 bases; nucleotides outside the gene matches: 13. The CDR3 DNA is TGTGCCAGCAGTTATGGAAGCGGGATGCAGAATGACGAGCAGTACTTC. It yields the protein CASSYGSGMQNDEQYF.

This clone was seen just once. This chain connects TRBV28 to TRBJ2-5, with 9 bases identical to TRBD1. With 2 bases clipped from V and 5 bases from J, the junction kept 9 bases outside the gene matches. The CDR3 spans 16 residues. Germline V gives CDR1 MDHEN, CDR2 SYDVKM. The CDR3 sequence: CASSLVKQGAGETQYF. The CDR3 coding sequence is TGTGCCAGCAGTTTAGTCAAACAGGGGGCCGGGGAGACCCAGTACTTC.

The V and J genes are TRBV19 and TRBJ2-5; 7 nucleotides agree with TRBD1. Unmatched junction bases numbered 6, after V lost 6 bases and J lost 2 bases. This CDR3 is built from 14 residues. The germline CDR1 and CDR2 sequences are LNHDA and SQIVND (reference sequence). The CDR3 DNA follows: TGTGCCAGTAGCCCCACCAGGGGGCAAGAGACCCAGTACTTC. This sequence encodes CASSPTRGQETQYF.

The rearrangement links TRBV13 to TRBJ1-1; a possible D gene is TRBD1 (6 bases). Trimming stripped 1 base from V and 7 bases from J, with 22 bases between. Germline V gene sequence: CDR1 PRHDT, CDR2 FYEKMQ (reference sequence). The CDR3 runs to 17 residues. CDR3 sequence (DNA): TGTGCCAGCAGCTTAGAACTAAACCCATCAGGGACAAATGAAGCTTTCTTT. Translation: CASSLELNPSGTNEAFF.

This chain joins TRBV7-9 and TRBJ2-1; a possible D gene is TRBD2 (5 bases). CDR3 size: 14 residues. V was pared by 6 bases and J by 7 bases, with 16 bases between. Per the germline V gene, CDR1 is SEHNR and CDR2 is FQNEAQ (reference sequence). The CDR3 loop reads CASRRGSLKNEQFF. The CDR3 region has the DNA TGTGCCAGCAGAAGAGGGAGCTTAAAAAATGAGCAGTTCTTC. The whole variable domain, filled in from reference TRBV7-9 and TRBJ2-1, reads DTGVSQNPRHKITKRGQNVTFRCDPISEHNRLYWYRQTLGQGPEFLTYFQNEAQLEKSRLLSDRFSAERPKGSFSTLEIQRTEQGDSAMYLCASRRGSLKNEQFFGPGTRLTVL.